The 12 T cell receptor beta chains below come from one sample, sequenced in a study of cytomegalovirus exposure and HLA in healthy donors. Produced via immunoSEQ multiplex PCR; TCRdb's table is partial and in-frame only. The data hold over 200,000 clones, with more than 75% observed a single time. Source material: PBMCs. The receptor source for this set is a woman in her late teens or twenties in good health and CMV-seropositive.

V and J are TRBV5-6 and TRBJ1-2, with a weak D call TRBD1 (6 bases). Germline assignment: CDR1 SGHDT and CDR2 YYEEEE. This CDR3 is 13 amino acids long. Trimming took 2 bases from V and 8 from J, leaving 13 bases between them. The CDR3 loop is CASSFGGSNGYTF. DNA for the CDR3: TGTGCCAGCAGCTTTGGGGGCTCTAACGGCTACACCTTC.

The V gene is TRBV5-6, the J gene TRBJ2-3, with 10 bases aligning to TRBD2. The CDR3 has 16 amino acids. With V trimmed by 0 bases and J by 5 bases, 6 bases remained unmatched. Looked up from germline, CDR1 is SGHDT and CDR2 is YYEEEE. CDR3: CASSLDGLAGVDTQYF. The DNA for the CDR3 is TGTGCCAGCAGCTTGGATGGGCTAGCGGGAGTAGATACGCAGTATTTT.

The chain links TRBV10-1 to TRBJ1-2; TRBD1 matches 9 bases. Per the germline V gene, CDR1 is WNHNN and CDR2 is SYGVQD (reference sequence). Trimming took 8 bases from V and 7 from J; bases not matched to a gene: 11. This CDR3 has 14 amino acids. CDR3 nucleotides: TGCGCCAGCGTGGGGGGACAGGGCCCCGGTGGCTACACCTTC. This encodes CASVGGQGPGGYTF.

Here the CDR3 DNA reads TGTGCCAGTAGTAAAACGGGACAGGGGGCGGGGGAGCAGTACTTC. Its protein is CASSKTGQGAGEQYF. The chain employs TRBV19 and TRBJ2-7; 12 bases map to TRBD1. The CDR3 is 15 residues long. J gave up 7 bases and V 4 bases, and 8 bases lay outside the gene matches. Looked up from germline, CDR1 is LNHDA and CDR2 is SQIVND (reference sequence).

The CDR3 region is CASSFDYGITEAFF. The CDR3 nucleotides are TGTGCCAGCAGTTTCGACTACGGGATCACTGAAGCTTTCTTT. The chain employs TRBV28 and TRBJ1-1; D call uncertain. The V end was cut by 3 bases, the J end by 4 bases, with 12 bases between. CDR1 is MDHEN and CDR2 is SYDVKM in the germline V gene. The CDR3 covers 14 residues.

The chain uses TRBV11-3 and TRBJ2-1; 7 bases align to TRBD2. CDR3 length equals 16 residues. With 5 bases clipped from V and 6 bases from J, the junction kept 13 bases outside the gene matches. CDR1 and CDR2 from the germline V gene are SGHNT and YENEEA. The CDR3 coding sequence is TGTGCCAGCAGCCGTCTCGGGGGAGGGCCCGTCAATGAGCAGTTCTTC. Its protein product is CASSRLGGGPVNEQFF.

The V gene is TRBV29-1, the J gene TRBJ2-5; 7 bases agree with TRBD1. CDR1 and CDR2 (germline): SQVTM, ANQGSEA. With 7 bases clipped from V and 3 bases from J, the junction kept 8 bases outside the gene matches. There are 13 residues in the CDR3. Here the CDR3 DNA reads TGCAGCGAGAGAGGGGGCGCGGAAGAGACCCAGTACTTC. Translated, it gives CSERGGAEETQYF.

The chain joins TRBV28 to TRBJ1-1; D might be TRBD1 (5 bases). The V and J ends lost 6 bases and 4 bases respectively, with 15 bases between them. Germline V lookup: CDR1 MDHEN, CDR2 SYDVKM. The CDR3 sequence is 14 residues long. The CDR3: CASSPGGGSTEAFF. Here the CDR3 DNA reads TGTGCCAGCAGCCCCGGGGGTGGGAGCACTGAAGCTTTCTTT.

The V gene is TRBV7-6, the J gene TRBJ2-7; TRBD2 agrees at 8 bases. The CDR3 covers 15 residues. V gave up 1 base and J gave up 5 bases; unmatched junction bases: 7. In germline, CDR1 is SGHVS, CDR2 FNYEAQ. The CDR3 loop reads CASSLGGTRGDEQYF. CDR3 DNA: TGTGCCAGCAGCTTAGGGGGGACTAGAGGCGACGAGCAGTACTTC.

This clone occurred a few times. The chain links TRBV7-6 to TRBJ2-2; 12 positions match TRBD2. CDR1 is SGHVS and CDR2 is FNYEAQ in the germline V gene. The CDR3 runs 16 residues. V lost 3 bases and J lost 7; bases outside the gene matches: 6. As DNA, the CDR3 is TGTGCCAGCAGCTTCCGACTAGCGGGAGATGTCGGGGAGCTGTTTTTT. The encoded protein is CASSFRLAGDVGELFF. The entire variable domain, with the rest obtained from reference TRBV7-6 and TRBJ2-2, is as follows: GAGVSQSPRYKVTKRGQDVALRCDPISGHVSLYWYRQALGQGPEFLTYFNYEAQQDKSGLPNDRFSAERPEGSISTLTIQRTEQRDSAMYRCASSFRLAGDVGELFFGEGSRLTVL.

The chain recombines TRBV9 with TRBJ1-3, with a possible D match to TRBD1 (6 bases). Germline-derived CDR1 and CDR2 are SGDLS and YYNGEE. Trimming took off 3 bases at V and 2 bases at J, with 15 bases between the two ends. The CDR3 spans 16 residues. The CDR3 DNA reads TGTGCCAGCAGCGAGGGGGTCGGGGTTACTGGAAACACCATATATTTT. Translating it yields CASSEGVGVTGNTIYF.

The V gene is TRBV7-9, the J gene TRBJ1-5; D is unclear. The CDR3 totals 16 residues. CDR1 is SEHNR, CDR2 FQNEAQ, per germline (reference sequence). Between the trimmed V and J ends, which lost 2 bases and 0 bases, there was a span of 11 bases. The CDR3 protein is CASSLSASYSNQPQHF. CDR3 nucleotides: TGTGCCAGCAGCTTATCTGCCAGTTATAGCAATCAGCCCCAGCATTTT.